This T cell receptor (beta chain) was recorded in a study of T cells in Graves' hyperthyroidism and ophthalmopathy. Study-level information: Peripheral blood samples were taken at initial diagnosis, prior to any treatment.

RNA transcripts gave rise to amplified TCR beta CDR3 regions. First-round RT-PCR with HTBI primers amplified the TCR CDR3 region. Via MiXCR, TCRdb re-called the multiplex PCR reads, giving one row per CDR3 protein. The table lists about 600,000 distinct CDR3 sequences, approximately 15% of them singletons. Orbital computed tomography and thyroid ultrasound, together with serum TRAb and thyroxine and clinical symptoms, were used for diagnoses. Many counts were recorded for this clonotype. Trimming cost V 3 bases and J 3 bases; bases outside gene matches: 4. CDR3 size: 14 residues. This clonotype was obtained from a woman aged 40-49 years with Graves' ophthalmopathy. The rearrangement joins TRBV12-3 or TRBV12-4 to TRBJ2-5; TRBD2 aligns across 7 bases. Source material: blood. The CDR3 loop is CASSFTAGEETQYF. The DNA of the CDR3 is TGTGCCAGCAGTTTCACTGCGGGAGAAGAGACCCAGTACTTC.